The present TCR beta chain was sequenced within a study of blood T cell repertoires in COVID-19. About the study: Researchers got acute and convalescent COVID-19 samples from the United States, Italy and Spain. From T cells, B-cell-depleted T cells, or PBMCs came the material, which was cDNA or gDNA.

Methods used by the authors: Quantification of nucleated cells was approximated via reference gene primer amplification. Method: immunoSEQ multiplex PCR; TCRdb's copy keeps in-frame clones and lacks some. V, J and clone size are taken as reported in that table, and D and trimming were inferred from the DNA itself. The repertoire holds roughly 270,000 clones, with approximately 85% as singletons. There are 15 residues in the CDR3. The sequencing sample was made of peripheral blood. The chain joins TRBV21-1 to TRBJ2-7; TRBD2 is taken as the D call from the table, unchecked against the DNA. TRBV21-1 is a pseudogene locus. This TCR came from a man aged 45-60 years with active or convalescent COVID-19. The CDR3 spells CASSPVSGSGYEQYF. As DNA, the CDR3 is TGTGCCAGCAGCCCCGTAAGCGGGAGCGGATACGAGCAGTACTTC.